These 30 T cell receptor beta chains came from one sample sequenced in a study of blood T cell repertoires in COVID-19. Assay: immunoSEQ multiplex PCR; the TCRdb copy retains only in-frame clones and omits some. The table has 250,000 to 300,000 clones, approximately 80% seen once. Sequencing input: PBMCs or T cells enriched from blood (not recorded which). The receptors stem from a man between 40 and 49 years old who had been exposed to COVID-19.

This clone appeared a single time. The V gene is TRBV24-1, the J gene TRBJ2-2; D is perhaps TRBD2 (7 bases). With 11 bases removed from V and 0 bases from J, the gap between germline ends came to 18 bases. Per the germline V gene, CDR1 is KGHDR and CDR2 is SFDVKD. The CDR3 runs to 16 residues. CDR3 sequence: CASGGQADANTGELFF. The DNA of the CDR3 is TGTGCCAGCGGGGGCCAAGCGGACGCGAACACCGGGGAGCTGTTTTTT.

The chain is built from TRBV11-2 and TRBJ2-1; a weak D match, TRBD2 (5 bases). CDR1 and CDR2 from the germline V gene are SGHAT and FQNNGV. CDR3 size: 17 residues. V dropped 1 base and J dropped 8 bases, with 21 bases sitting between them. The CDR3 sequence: CASSLAVSSGFSHEQFF. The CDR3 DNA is TGTGCCAGCAGCTTAGCCGTAAGCAGCGGATTTAGCCATGAGCAGTTCTTC.

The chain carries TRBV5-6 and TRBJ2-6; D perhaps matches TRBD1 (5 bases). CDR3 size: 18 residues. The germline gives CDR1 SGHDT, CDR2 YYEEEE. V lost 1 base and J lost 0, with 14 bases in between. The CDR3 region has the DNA TGTGCCAGCAGCTTGTTTGGCCAGACAGCCTCTGGGGCCAACGTCCTGACTTTC. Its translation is CASSLFGQTASGANVLTF.

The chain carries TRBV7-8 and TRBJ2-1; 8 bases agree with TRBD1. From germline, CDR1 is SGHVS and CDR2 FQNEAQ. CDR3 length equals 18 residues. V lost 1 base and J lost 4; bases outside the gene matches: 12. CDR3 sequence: CASSLGPFRQGLYNEQFF. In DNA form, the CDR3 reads TGTGCCAGCAGCTTAGGACCGTTCAGACAGGGGTTATACAATGAGCAGTTCTTC.

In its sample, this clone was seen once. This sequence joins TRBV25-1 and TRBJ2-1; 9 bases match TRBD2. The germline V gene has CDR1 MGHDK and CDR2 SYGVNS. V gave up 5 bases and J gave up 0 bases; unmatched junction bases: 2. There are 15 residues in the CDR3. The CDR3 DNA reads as TGTGCCAGCAGTAATAGCGGGAGCTCCTACAATGAGCAGTTCTTC. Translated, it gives CASSNSGSSYNEQFF.

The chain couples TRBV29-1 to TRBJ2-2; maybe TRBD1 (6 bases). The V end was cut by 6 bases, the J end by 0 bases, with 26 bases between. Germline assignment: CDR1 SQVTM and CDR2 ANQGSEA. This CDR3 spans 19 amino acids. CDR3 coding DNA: TGCAGCGTACCAAGTACCTTCGGACAGCTTGTAACGAACACCGGGGAGCTGTTTTTT. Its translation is CSVPSTFGQLVTNTGELFF.

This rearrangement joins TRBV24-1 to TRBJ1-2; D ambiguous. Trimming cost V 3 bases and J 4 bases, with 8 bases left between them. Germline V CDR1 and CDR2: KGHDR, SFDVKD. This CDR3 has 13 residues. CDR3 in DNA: TGTGCCACCAGTGATACCGGGTCCTATGGCTACACCTTC. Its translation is CATSDTGSYGYTF.

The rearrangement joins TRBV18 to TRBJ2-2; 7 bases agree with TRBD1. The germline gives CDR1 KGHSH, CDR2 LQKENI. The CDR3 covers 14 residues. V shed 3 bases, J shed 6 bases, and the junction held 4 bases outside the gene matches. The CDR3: CASSPQTGAGELFF. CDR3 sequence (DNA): TGTGCCAGCTCACCCCAAACAGGGGCCGGGGAGCTGTTTTTT. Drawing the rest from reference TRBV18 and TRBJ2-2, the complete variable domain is NAGVMQNPRHLVRRRGQEARLRCSPMKGHSHVYWYRQLPEEGLKFMVYLQKENIIDESGMPKERFSAEFPKEGPSILRIQQVVRGDSAAYFCASSPQTGAGELFFGEGSRLTVL.

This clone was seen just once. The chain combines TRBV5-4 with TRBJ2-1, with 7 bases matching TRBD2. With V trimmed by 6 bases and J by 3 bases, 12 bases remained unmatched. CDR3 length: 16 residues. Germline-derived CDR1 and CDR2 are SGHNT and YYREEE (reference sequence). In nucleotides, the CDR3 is TGTGCCAGCACCGAACCTCGCGGGAGAGGCTACAATGAGCAGTTCTTC. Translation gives CASTEPRGRGYNEQFF.

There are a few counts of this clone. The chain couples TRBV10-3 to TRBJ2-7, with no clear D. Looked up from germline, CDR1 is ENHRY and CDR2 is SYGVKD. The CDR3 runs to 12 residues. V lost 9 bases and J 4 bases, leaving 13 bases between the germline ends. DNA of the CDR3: TGTGCCATTGCCCAACTCACGTACGAGCAGTACTTC. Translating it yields CAIAQLTYEQYF.

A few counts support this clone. The CDR3 nucleotides read TGCAGCGTTGAAGGTTCATCGGAGGGCTACACCTTC. This encodes CSVEGSSEGYTF. The chain combines TRBV29-1 with TRBJ1-2; D not certain. Between the trimmed V and J ends, which lost 1 base and 8 bases, there was a span of 11 bases. The germline CDR1 and CDR2 sequences are SQVTM and ANQGSEA. The CDR3 runs to 12 residues.

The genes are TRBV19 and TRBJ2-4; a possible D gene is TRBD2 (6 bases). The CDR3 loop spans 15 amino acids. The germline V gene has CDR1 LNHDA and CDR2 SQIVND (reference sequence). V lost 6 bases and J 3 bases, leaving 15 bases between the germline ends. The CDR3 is CASRTERADKNIQYF. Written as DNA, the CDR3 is TGTGCCAGTAGGACCGAGCGGGCGGACAAAAACATTCAGTACTTC.

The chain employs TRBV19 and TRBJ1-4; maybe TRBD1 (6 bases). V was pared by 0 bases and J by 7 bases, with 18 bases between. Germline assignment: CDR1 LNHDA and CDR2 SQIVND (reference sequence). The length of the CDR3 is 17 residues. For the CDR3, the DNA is TGTGCCAGTAGTATAGATCTGCCGGACAGCGAAATTGAAAAACTGTTTTTT. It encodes CASSIDLPDSEIEKLFF.

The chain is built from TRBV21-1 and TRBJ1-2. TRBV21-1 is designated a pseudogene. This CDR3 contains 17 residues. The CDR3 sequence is CASTPVGRREENYGYTF. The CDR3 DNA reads TGTGCCAGCACCCCAGTGGGTCGGCGGGAAGAGAACTATGGCTACACCTTC.

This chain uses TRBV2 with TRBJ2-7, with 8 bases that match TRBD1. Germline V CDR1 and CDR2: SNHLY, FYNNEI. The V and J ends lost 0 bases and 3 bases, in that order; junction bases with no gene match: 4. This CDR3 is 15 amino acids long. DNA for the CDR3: TGTGCCAGCAGTGAAGCTCCAGGGGGCTTCTACGAGCAGTACTTC. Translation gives CASSEAPGGFYEQYF.

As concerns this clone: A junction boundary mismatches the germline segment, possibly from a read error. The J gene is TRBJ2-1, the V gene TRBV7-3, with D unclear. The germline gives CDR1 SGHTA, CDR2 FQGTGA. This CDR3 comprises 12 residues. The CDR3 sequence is CASSLGHNEQFF. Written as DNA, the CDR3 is TGTGCTAGCAGCTTAGGGCACAATGAGCAGTTCTTC.

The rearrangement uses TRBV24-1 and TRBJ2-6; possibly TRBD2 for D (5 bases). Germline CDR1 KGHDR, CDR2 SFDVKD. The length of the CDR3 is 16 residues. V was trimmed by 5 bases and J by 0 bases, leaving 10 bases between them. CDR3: CATSVSANSGANVLTF. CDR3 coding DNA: TGTGCCACCAGTGTTAGCGCAAACTCTGGGGCCAACGTCCTGACTTTC.

The CDR3 sequence: CASSDLSGGETQYF. The CDR3 DNA is TGTGCCAGCAGCGACCTAAGCGGAGGAGAGACCCAGTACTTC. This chain joins TRBV11-1 and TRBJ2-5; a possible D gene is TRBD2 (5 bases). CDR3 length equals 14 residues. Germline CDR1 and CDR2: SGHAT and FQDESV (reference sequence). V lost 5 bases and J 4 bases, leaving 14 bases between the germline ends.

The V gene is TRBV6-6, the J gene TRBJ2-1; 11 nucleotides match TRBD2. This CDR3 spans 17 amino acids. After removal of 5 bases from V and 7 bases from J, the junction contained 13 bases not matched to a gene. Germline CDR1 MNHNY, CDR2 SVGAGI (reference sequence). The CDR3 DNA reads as TGTGCCAGCAGTCAGACTTCCGGGACTAGCGGTAGGAATGAGCAGTTCTTC. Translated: CASSQTSGTSGRNEQFF.

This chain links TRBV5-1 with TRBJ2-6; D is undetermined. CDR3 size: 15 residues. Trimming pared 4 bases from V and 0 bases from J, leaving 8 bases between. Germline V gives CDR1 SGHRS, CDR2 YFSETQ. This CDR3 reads CASSQVTSGANVLTF. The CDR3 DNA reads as TGCGCCAGCAGCCAGGTTACCTCTGGGGCCAACGTCCTGACTTTC.

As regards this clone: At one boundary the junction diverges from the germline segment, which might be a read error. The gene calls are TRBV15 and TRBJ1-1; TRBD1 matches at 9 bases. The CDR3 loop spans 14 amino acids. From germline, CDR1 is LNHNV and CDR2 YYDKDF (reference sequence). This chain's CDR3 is CATSGDRGLAEAFF. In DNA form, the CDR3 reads TGTGCCACCAGCGGAGACAGGGGGTTAGCTGAAGCTTTCTTT.

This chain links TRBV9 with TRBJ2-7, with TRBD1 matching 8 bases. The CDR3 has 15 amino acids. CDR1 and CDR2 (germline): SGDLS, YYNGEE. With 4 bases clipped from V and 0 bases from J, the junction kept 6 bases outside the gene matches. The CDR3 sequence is CASSPRTGSSYEQYF. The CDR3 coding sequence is TGTGCCAGCAGCCCAAGGACAGGGAGCTCCTACGAGCAGTACTTC.

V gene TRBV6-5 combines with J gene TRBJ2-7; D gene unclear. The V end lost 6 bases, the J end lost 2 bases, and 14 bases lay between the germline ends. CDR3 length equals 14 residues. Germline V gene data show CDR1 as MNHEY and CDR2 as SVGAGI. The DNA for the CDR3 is TGTGCCAGCAGAAATACTCGATTCGCCTACGAGCAGTACTTC. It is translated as CASRNTRFAYEQYF.

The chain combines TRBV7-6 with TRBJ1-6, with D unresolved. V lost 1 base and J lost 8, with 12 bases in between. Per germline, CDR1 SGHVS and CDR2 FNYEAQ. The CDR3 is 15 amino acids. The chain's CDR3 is CASSLVVAGDSPLHF. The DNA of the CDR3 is TGTGCCAGCAGCTTAGTGGTAGCTGGTGATTCACCCCTCCACTTT.

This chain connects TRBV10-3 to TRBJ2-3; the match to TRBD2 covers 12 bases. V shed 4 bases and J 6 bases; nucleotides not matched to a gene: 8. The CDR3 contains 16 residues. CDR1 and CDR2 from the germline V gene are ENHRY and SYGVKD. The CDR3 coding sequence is TGTGCCATCAGTGGGACGGGACTAGCGGGCCCTGATACGCAGTATTTT. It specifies CAISGTGLAGPDTQYF.

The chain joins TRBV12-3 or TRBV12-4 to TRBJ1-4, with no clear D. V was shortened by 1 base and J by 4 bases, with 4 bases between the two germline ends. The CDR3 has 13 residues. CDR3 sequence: CASSLGSNEKLFF. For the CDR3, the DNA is TGTGCCAGCAGTTTAGGCAGTAATGAAAAACTGTTTTTT.

The CDR3 nucleotides read TGCAGCGGGGTACAGGGCCTGATGAACACTGAAGCTTTCTTT. The encoded protein is CSGVQGLMNTEAFF. The chain couples TRBV29-1 to TRBJ1-1; tentative D call: TRBD1 (6 bases). The CDR3 has 14 amino acids. Trimming took 7 bases from V and 0 from J, leaving 15 bases between them. Germline CDR1 is SQVTM and CDR2 is ANQGSEA.

The CDR3 sequence: CASGLERTGKYF. The CDR3 nucleotides are TGTGCTAGTGGTTTGGAGAGGACAGGGAAGTACTTC. V is TRBV12-5 and J is TRBJ2-7; TRBD1 matches at 8 bases. CDR3 length: 12 residues. The ends lost 1 base at V and 11 bases at J; junction bases unmatched: 4. Germline lookup yields CDR1 LGHNT and CDR2 FRNRAP.

The CDR3 nucleotides are TGTGCCACCATAAGGGGGACAGGACAAAGGATAGATACGCAGTATTTT. This sequence encodes CATIRGTGQRIDTQYF. The rearrangement links TRBV21-1 to TRBJ2-3; TRBD1 is the table's D call and was not checked against the DNA. TRBV21-1 is given as a pseudogene. The CDR3 extends over 16 amino acids.

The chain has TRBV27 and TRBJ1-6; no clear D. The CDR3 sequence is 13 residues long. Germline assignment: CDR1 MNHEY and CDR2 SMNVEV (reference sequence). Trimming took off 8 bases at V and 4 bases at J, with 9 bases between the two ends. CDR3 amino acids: CASGQEYNSPLHF. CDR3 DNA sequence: TGTGCCAGCGGGCAAGAGTATAATTCACCCCTCCACTTT.